This T cell receptor beta chain was sequenced in a study of blood T cell repertoires in COVID-19. Turning to the study itself: Acute and convalescent COVID-19 specimens originated in the United States, Italy and Spain. PBMCs, B-cell-depleted T cells, or T cells provided the cDNA or gDNA that made up the material.

Original processing methods: Scientists estimated how many nucleated cells there were by amplifying reference gene primers. The assay was immunoSEQ multiplex PCR, and TCRdb's table has in-frame clones only and misses some. V and J calls plus clone size are reproduced from that table; the DNA served to infer D and trimming. The sample lists 150,000 to 200,000 clones, more than 75% occurring once. Trimming shortened V by 6 bases and J by 14 bases, and 25 bases separated the two germline ends. The germline CDR1 and CDR2 sequences are SEHNR and FQNEAQ (reference sequence). The CDR3 contains 14 residues. Recruitment covered 20 to 25 US areas and drew participants whose ages spanned roughly 18 to 100 years.

The receptor's source is a middle-aged man who had recovered from COVID-19. The sequencing sample was made of PBMCs or T cells enriched from blood (not recorded which). The chain employs TRBV7-9 and TRBJ1-2; the D is unclear. This chain's CDR3 is CASSLGTGEYGWTF. The CDR3, as DNA: TGTGCCAGCAGTTTGGGTACCGGAGAGTATGGCTGGACCTTC.